The clone carrying this T cell receptor beta chain has a handful of counts. This sample's TCRbeta library carried unique molecular identifier barcodes. TCRdb called the PCR reads again in MiXCR, with one record for every CDR3 protein. The table has under 450,000 distinct CDR3 sequences, 15% to 20% seen once. This sample is part of a study of T-cell reconstitution after alpha-beta-depleted transplantation in children. The CDR3 consists of 10 residues. The germline gives CDR1 MNHEY, CDR2 SVGEGT. Trimming cost V 9 bases and J 2 bases, with 4 bases left between them. The sequencing used PBMCs, mostly from graft donor cells, collected 360 days after TCRalphabeta/CD19-depleted stem cell transplant. The receptor was derived from a boy under two years old who had a stem cell transplant for Wiskott-Aldrich syndrome, so the T cells may come from the graft donor. V and J are TRBV6-2 or TRBV6-3 and TRBJ2-5; no firm D call. The CDR3 region is CASNQETQYF. CDR3 in DNA: TGTGCCAGTAATCAAGAGACCCAGTACTTC.